This T cell receptor (beta chain) stems from a study of T cells after yellow fever vaccination (dated by TCRdb to about 2019). Concerning the study at large: Libraries from fractions with low cell numbers were prepared with the SMART-Seq v4 Ultra Low Input RNA kit. To follow T-cell clones before and after primary and booster YFV17D yellow fever vaccination, bulk TCR alpha and beta repertoires were sequenced over time. Two healthy male donors, one aged 18 to 30 and one aged 30 to 40 years, made up the cohort. Blood samples were taken at several timepoints before and after primary and secondary immunization, and bulk PBMC replicates and cell subsets were isolated. The investigation overall reported the following: The secondary T-cell response was found to be weaker but faster than the primary response, with a peak reached on day 5 rather than on day 15. Computational filtering was required because FACS-sorted repertoires could contain abundant contaminating clonotypes from the bulk population. A small fraction of clonotypes showed up in both the CD4 and CD8 compartments, probably as a result of convergent recombination. Most clones expanded after primary vaccination (about 96% of CD4 and 88% of CD8) were re-detected after the booster, suggesting that broad memory maintenance occurred. Because only two donors were included in the study, the extent to which the findings can be generalized is limited.

This clonotype was picked up one time. Its antigen target is currently unknown. One base away there is no much larger clone; base qualities are not given. A solitary read yields weak support. Synthesis of TCR cDNA relied on 5'RACE template switching, a step that introduced a universal primer site along with unique molecular identifiers. cDNA synthesis was primed from both the TCR alpha and TCR beta constant segments. Libraries were amplified in two PCR steps, with sample barcodes and sequencing adapters added in the second step. Sequencing of the libraries was done on either Illumina HiSeq 2500 (2x100 bp) or NovaSeq (2x150 bp). The authors processed their data as follows. Reads were demultiplexed and collapsed into UMI consensus sequences with MIGEC, and V(D)J alignment was performed with MiXCR. Vaccine-responding clonotypes were defined with edgeR using replicate PBMC samples, requiring FDR below 0.01 and a log2 fold change above 5 up to day 15. Bulk clonotypes were assigned CD4 or CD8 identity according to which sequenced CD4 or CD8 repertoire held them at higher abundance. TCRdb's own reprocessing of the public reads used fastp at Q25 and MiXCR and kept productive beta chains. For every CDR3 protein sequence, its rows merge into one entry that carries the most common genes and DNA. The V and J calls here are based on TCRdb, not the publication. This sample comprises around 610,000 distinct CDR3 sequences, about 13% of them detected only once. The top ten clonotypes cover around an eighth of the sample.

The label giving this sample's treatment or condition can be read as: live attenuated yellow fever vaccine strain. At each blood-draw timepoint, two biological replicates of bulk PBMCs were collected. A standard Ficoll-Paque protocol was used to isolate PBMCs from peripheral blood. RNA was extracted with TriZol from bulk PBMCs, CD4 and CD8 fractions, and dextramer-positive and dextramer-negative fractions. The sample consisted of PBMCs, taken on the day of the yellow fever booster vaccination. The sequence was collected from a man younger than 40 who received the YFV17D yellow fever vaccine.

The CDR3 region reads CASSEVYNNEQFF. The DNA is as follows: TGTGCCAGCAGCGAGGTGTATAACAATGAGCAGTTCTTC. The chain couples TRBV5-6 to TRBJ2-1, with the identity of the D gene unclear. Via the germline V gene, CDR1 is SGHDT and CDR2 YYEEEE. Spanning cysteine to phenylalanine, the CDR3 consists of 13 amino acids. The only DNA kept is the CDR3, 39 bases in frame from the first base. Trimming removed 4 bases from V and 5 bases from J, leaving 10 bases between the germline ends.